The entry below describes one TCR beta chain. What it binds is unknown. This CDR3 has 14 amino acids. V lost 0 bases and J 6 bases, leaving 10 bases between the germline ends. Per the germline V gene, CDR1 is SGHDT and CDR2 is YYEEEE. This sample stems from a study of T cells after posttransplantation cyclophosphamide. Findings of the study overall: Later blood repertoires were often dominated by clones from the donor CD8+ memory compartment. Skin or GI-infiltrating T cells shared few TRB sequences with blood. Recipient CMV seropositivity and CMV reactivation strongly tracked TRB clonality.

Measured with immunoSEQ multiplex PCR; TCRdb has only the in-frame clones, and not every one. The sample has some 64,000 clones; around 93% are singletons. The sequence was collected from a woman younger than 45 in good health and a related stem cell transplant donor. The V gene is TRBV5-6, the J gene TRBJ1-5; no reliable D call. The source material was PBMCs. DNA for the CDR3: TGTGCCAGCAGCTTGGTCGGGAACGGTCAGCCCCAGCATTTT. Amino acids: CASSLVGNGQPQHF.